This T cell receptor (beta chain) was identified during a study of Ad26.COV2.S vaccination and SARS-CoV-2 variants. Study context: Donor was assigned to the Ad26.COV2.S arm of trial COV1001. Dosing was one shot or two shots 56 days apart.

Treatment indicated: around 19 received Ad26.COV2.S at low or high dose, single or two shots; 5 received placebo; per-sample allocation not given. Sampling took place 63 days after the first vaccine or placebo injection. CDR1 SGHDT and CDR2 YYEEEE come from the germline V gene. Trimming left V 0 bases short and J 0 bases short, with 7 bases between. The CDR3 loop spans 15 amino acids. Study-wide results and limits: Quantification of TCR breadth and depth may have yielded underestimates of total T cell responses.

Repertoires were generated with immunoSEQ multiplex PCR, while TCRdb's copy carries only in-frame clones and drops some. The table shows 350,000 to 500,000 clones, with around 90% occurring only once. As to this clone: The antigen is not known.

This rearrangement joins TRBV5-6 to TRBJ1-3; D gene uncertain. Sequences were derived from peripheral blood, sampled in a trial of Ad26.COV2.S vaccine versus placebo. The TCR was taken from a person between 18 and 65 years old who received the Ad26.COV2.S COVID-19 vaccine or a placebo. The CDR3 reads CASSLVSVSGNTIYF. The CDR3 DNA is TGTGCCAGCAGCTTGGTGTCAGTCTCTGGAAACACCATATATTTT.